This TCR beta chain was found in a study of identical twins. Points from the study as a whole: Fewer insertions characterized abundant cord blood beta clonotypes, whereas memory repertoires showed none.

For this clonotype: Its specificity is unknown.

From the 5' RACE reads, TCRdb called clonotypes with MiXCR, one entry per CDR3 protein. The profile shows fewer than 250,000 distinct CDR3 sequences, approximately 8.3% of them singletons. Losses at the gene ends were 5 bases for V and 4 bases for J; bases not matched to a gene: 7. Germline V gives CDR1 SGHTA, CDR2 FQGTGA. The CDR3 is 15 amino acids. These same data were also listed under a study on yellow fever vaccine responses in identical twins.

The TCR originated in a woman aged 18-29 years in good health. The chain uses TRBV7-3 and TRBJ2-1; TRBD2 agrees at 8 bases. The sample comprised memory (CD45RO+) T cells sorted from blood. This chain's CDR3 is CASSQIAGTYNEQFF. The CDR3 nucleotides read TGTGCCAGCAGCCAAATAGCGGGGACTTACAATGAGCAGTTCTTC.